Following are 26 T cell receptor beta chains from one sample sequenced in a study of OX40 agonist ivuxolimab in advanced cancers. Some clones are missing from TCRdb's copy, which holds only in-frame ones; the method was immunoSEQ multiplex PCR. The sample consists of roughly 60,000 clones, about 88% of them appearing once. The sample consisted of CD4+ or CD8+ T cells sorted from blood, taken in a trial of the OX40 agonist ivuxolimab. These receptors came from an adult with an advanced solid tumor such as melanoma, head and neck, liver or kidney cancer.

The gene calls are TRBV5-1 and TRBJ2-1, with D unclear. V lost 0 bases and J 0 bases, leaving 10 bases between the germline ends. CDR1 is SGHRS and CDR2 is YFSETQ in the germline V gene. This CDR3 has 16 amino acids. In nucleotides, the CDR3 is TGCGCCAGCAGCTTGGATGGGCGCCTCTCCTACAATGAGCAGTTCTTC. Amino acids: CASSLDGRLSYNEQFF.

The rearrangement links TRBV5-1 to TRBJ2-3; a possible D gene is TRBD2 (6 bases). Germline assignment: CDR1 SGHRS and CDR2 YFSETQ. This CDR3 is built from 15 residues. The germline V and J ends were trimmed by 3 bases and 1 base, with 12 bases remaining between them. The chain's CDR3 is CASSYRELRTDTQYF. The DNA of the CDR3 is TGCGCCAGCAGCTACCGGGAGTTGCGCACAGATACGCAGTATTTT.

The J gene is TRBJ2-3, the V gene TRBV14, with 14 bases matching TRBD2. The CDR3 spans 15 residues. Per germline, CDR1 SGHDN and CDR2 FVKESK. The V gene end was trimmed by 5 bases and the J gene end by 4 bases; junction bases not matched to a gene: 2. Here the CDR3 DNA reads TGTGCCAGCAGCTGGGGACTAGCGGGAGCAGATACGCAGTATTTT. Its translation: CASSWGLAGADTQYF.

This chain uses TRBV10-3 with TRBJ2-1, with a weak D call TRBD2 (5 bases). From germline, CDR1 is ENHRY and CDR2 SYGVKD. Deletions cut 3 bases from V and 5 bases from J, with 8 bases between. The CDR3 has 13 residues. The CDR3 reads CAISEPSNNEQFF. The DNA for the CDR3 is TGTGCCATCAGTGAACCTAGCAACAATGAGCAGTTCTTC.

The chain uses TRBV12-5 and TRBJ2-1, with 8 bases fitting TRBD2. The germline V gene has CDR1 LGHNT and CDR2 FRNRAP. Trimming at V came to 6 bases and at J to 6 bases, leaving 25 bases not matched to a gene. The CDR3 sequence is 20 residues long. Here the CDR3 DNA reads TGTGCTAGTGGCTTAACCCCGTTGATCCCGGGAGGGCATTATTTCAATGAGCAGTTCTTC. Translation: CASGLTPLIPGGHYFNEQFF.

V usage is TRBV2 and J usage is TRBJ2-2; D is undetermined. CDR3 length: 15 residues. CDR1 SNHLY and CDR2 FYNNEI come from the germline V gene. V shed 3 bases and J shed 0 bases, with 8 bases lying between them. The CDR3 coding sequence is TGTGCCAGCAGTGAGGTTACAGCGAACACCGGGGAGCTGTTTTTT. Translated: CASSEVTANTGELFF.

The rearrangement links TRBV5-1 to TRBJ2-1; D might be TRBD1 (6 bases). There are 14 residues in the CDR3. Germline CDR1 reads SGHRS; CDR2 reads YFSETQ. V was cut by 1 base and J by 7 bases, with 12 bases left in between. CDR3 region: CASSLFQGKNEQFF. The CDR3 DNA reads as TGCGCCAGCAGCTTGTTTCAGGGGAAGAATGAGCAGTTCTTC.

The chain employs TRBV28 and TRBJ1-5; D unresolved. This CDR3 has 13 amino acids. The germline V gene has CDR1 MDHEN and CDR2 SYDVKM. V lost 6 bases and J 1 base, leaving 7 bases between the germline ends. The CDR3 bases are TGTGCCAGCAGGCCGGGGAGCAATCAGCCCCAGCATTTT. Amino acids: CASRPGSNQPQHF. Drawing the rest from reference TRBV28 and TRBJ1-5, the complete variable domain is DVKVTQSSRYLVKRTGEKVFLECVQDMDHENMFWYRQDPGLGLRLIYFSYDVKMKEKGDIPEGYSVSREKKERFSLILESASTNQTSMYLCASRPGSNQPQHFGDGTRLSIL.

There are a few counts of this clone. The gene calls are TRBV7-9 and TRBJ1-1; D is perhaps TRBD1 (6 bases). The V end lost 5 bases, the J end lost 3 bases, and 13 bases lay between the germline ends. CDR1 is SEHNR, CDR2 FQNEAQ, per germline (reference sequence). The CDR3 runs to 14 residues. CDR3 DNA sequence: TGTGCCAGCAGCGCGGCAGGGGCGTACACTGAAGCTTTCTTT. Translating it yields CASSAAGAYTEAFF.

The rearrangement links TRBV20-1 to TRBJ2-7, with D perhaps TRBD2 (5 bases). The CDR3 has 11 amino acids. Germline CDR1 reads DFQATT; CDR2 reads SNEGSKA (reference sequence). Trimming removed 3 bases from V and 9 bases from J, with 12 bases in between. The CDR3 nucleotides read TGCAGTGCTAGCGGGGAGACGACGCAGTACTTC. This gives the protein CSASGETTQYF.

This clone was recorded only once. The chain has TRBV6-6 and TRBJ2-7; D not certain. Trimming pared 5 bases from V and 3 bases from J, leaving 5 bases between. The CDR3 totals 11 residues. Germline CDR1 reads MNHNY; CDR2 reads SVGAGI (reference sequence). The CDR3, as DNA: TGTGCCAGCAGTGCTAGCTACGAGCAGTACTTC. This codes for CASSASYEQYF.

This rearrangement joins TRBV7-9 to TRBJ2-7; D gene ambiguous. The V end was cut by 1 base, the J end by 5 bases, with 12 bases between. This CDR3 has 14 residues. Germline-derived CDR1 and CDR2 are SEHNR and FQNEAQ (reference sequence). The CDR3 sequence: CASSLEQWSDEQYF. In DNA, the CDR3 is TGTGCCAGCAGCTTAGAACAATGGTCAGACGAGCAGTACTTC.

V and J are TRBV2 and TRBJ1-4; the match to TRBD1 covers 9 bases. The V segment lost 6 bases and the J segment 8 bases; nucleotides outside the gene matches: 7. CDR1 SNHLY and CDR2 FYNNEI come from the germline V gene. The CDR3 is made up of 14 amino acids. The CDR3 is CASRLTGGEEKLFF. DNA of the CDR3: TGTGCCAGCAGACTGACAGGGGGAGAGGAAAAACTGTTTTTT.

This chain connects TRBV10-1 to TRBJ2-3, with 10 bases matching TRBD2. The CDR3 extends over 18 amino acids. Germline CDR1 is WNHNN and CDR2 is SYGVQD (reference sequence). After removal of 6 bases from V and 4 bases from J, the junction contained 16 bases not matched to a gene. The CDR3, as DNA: TGCGCCAGCAGCGGGAGATCCAAAGCGGGAGGGCCGGCAGATACGCAGTATTTT. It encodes CASSGRSKAGGPADTQYF.

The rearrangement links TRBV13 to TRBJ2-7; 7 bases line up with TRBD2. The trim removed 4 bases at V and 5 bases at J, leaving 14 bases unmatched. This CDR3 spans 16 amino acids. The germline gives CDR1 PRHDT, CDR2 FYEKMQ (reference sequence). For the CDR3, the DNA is TGTGCCAGCAGCTCCCTCCCCGGGGCGGGAGCCCACGAGCAGTACTTC. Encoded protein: CASSSLPGAGAHEQYF.

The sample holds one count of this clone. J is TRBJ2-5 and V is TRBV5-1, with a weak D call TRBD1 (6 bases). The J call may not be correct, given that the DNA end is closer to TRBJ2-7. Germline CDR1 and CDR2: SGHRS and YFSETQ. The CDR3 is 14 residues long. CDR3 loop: CASSEDSRGYEQYF. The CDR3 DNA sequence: TGCGCCAGCAGCGAGGACAGCCGCGGCTACGAGCAGTACTTC.

In DNA form, the CDR3 reads TGTGCCAGCAGCTTGACCGGACTTTACGAGCAGTACTTC. Protein product: CASSLTGLYEQYF. The chain combines TRBV5-4 with TRBJ2-7; the D gene is possibly TRBD2 (5 bases). Germline V gives CDR1 SGHNT, CDR2 YYREEE (reference sequence). V lost 1 base to trimming and J lost 4 bases, with 9 bases between them. CDR3 length equals 13 residues.

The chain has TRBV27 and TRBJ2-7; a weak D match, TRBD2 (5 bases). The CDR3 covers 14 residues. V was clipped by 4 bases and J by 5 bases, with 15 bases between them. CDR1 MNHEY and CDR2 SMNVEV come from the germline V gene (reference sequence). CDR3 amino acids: CASSSPTDLDEQYF. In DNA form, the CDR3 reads TGTGCCAGCAGTTCCCCGACGGACTTGGACGAGCAGTACTTC.

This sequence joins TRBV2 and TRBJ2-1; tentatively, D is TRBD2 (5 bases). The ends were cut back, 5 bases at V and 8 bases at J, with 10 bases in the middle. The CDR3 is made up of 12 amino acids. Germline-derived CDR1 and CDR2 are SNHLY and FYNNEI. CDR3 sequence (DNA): TGTGCCAGCAGTACTAGTCAGGATGAGCAGTTCTTC. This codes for CASSTSQDEQFF.

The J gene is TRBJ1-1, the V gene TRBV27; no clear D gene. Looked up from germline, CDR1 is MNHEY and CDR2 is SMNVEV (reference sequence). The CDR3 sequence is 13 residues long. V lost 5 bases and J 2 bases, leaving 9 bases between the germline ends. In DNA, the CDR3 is TGTGCCAGCAGTCTTGGACCCAACACTGAAGCTTTCTTT. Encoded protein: CASSLGPNTEAFF.

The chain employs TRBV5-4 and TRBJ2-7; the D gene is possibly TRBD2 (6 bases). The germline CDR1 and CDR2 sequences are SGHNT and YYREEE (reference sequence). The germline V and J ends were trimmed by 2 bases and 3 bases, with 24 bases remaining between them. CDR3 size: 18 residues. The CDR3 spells CASSLGSGNGNMVYEQYF. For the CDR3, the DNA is TGTGCCAGCAGCTTAGGTAGCGGTAACGGGAATATGGTCTACGAGCAGTACTTC.

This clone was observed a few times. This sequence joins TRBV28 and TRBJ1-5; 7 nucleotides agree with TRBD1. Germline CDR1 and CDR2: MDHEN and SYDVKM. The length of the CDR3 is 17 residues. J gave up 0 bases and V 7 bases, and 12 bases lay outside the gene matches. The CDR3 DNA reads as TGTGCCAGCAAAAAGGGAGGGGGCCGCTATAGCAATCAGCCCCAGCATTTT. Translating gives CASKKGGGRYSNQPQHF. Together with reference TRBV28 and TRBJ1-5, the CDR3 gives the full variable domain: DVKVTQSSRYLVKRTGEKVFLECVQDMDHENMFWYRQDPGLGLRLIYFSYDVKMKEKGDIPEGYSVSREKKERFSLILESASTNQTSMYLCASKKGGGRYSNQPQHFGDGTRLSIL.

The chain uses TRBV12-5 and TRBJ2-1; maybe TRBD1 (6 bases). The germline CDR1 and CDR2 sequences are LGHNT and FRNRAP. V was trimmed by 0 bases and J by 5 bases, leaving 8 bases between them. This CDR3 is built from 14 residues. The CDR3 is CASGLVPGDNEQFF. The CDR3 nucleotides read TGTGCTAGTGGTTTGGTACCAGGGGACAATGAGCAGTTCTTC.

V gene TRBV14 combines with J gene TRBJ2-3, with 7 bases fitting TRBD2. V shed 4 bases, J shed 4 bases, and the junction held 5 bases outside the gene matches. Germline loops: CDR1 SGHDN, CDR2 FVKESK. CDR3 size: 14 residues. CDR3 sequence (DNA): TGTGCCAGCAGCCCGGAGCGGGATTCAGATACGCAGTATTTT. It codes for CASSPERDSDTQYF.

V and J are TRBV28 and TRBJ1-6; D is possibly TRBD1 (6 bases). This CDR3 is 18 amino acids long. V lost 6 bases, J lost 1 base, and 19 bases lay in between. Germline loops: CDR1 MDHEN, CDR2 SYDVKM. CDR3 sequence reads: CASSGTRGRQSYNSPLHF. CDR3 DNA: TGTGCCAGCAGCGGGACAAGGGGTCGTCAGTCCTATAATTCACCCCTCCACTTT.

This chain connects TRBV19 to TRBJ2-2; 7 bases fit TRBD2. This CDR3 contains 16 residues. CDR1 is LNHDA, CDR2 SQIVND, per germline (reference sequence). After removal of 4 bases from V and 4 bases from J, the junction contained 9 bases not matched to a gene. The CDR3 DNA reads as TGTGCCAGTAGTAAGGTCGGCGGGGGTGGCACCGGGGAGCTGTTTTTT. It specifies CASSKVGGGGTGELFF.